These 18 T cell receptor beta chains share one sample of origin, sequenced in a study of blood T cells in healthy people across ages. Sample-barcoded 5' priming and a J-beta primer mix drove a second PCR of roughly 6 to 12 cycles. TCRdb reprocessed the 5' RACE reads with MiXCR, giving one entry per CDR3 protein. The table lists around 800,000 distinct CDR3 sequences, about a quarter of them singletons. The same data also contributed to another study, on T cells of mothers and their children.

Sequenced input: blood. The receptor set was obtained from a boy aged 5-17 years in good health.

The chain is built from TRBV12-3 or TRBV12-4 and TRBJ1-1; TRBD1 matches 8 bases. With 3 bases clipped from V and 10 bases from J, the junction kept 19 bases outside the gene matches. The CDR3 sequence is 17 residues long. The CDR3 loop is CASSFRRTGKGAPGAFF. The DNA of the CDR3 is TGTGCCAGCAGTTTCCGCAGGACAGGGAAAGGAGCCCCTGGAGCTTTCTTT.

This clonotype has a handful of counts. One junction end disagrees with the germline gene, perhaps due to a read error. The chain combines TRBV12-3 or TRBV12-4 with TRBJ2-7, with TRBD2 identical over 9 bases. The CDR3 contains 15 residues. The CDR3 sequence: CASSFPQRGAYEQHF. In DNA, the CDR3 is TGTGCCAGCAGTTTTCCCCAGCGGGGGGCCTACGAGCAGCACTTC.

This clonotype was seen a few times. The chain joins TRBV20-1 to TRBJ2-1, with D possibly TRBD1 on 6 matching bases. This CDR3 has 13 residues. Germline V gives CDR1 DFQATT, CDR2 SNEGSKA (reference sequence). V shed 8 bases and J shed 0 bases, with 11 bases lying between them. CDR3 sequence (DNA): TGCAGTCCCCTAGGGGGCTCCTACAATGAGCAGTTCTTC. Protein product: CSPLGGSYNEQFF.

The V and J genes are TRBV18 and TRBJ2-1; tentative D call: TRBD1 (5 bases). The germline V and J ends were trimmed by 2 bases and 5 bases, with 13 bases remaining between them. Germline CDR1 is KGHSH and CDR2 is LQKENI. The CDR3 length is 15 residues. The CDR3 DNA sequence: TGTGCCAGCTCACCAGTGCAGGGTCGGAACAATGAGCAGTTCTTC. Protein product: CASSPVQGRNNEQFF.

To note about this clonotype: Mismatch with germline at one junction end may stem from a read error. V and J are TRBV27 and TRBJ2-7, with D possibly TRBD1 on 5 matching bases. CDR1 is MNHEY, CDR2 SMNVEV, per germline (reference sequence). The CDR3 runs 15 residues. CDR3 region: CTSSLSLQGTYEQYF. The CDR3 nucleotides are TGCACCAGCAGTTTATCGTTGCAGGGAACCTACGAGCAGTACTTC.

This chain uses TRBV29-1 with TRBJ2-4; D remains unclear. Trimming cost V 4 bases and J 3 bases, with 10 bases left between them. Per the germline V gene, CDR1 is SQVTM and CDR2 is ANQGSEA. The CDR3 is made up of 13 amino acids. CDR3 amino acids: CSVGTAYKNIQYF. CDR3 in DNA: TGCAGCGTTGGAACAGCGTACAAAAACATTCAGTACTTC.

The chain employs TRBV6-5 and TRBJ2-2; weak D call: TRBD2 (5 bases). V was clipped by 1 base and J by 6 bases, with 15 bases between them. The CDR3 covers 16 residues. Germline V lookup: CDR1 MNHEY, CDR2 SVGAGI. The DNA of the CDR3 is TGTGCCAGCAGTTACTTGACTAACCCGGGGTCCGGGGAGCTGTTTTTT. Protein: CASSYLTNPGSGELFF.

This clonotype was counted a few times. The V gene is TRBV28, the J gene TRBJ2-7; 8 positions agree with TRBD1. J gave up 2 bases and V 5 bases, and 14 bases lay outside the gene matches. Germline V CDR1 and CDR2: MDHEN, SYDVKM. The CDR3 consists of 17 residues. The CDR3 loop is CASSANPGTGFAYEQYF. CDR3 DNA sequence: TGTGCCAGCAGTGCAAATCCCGGGACAGGTTTTGCCTACGAGCAGTACTTC.

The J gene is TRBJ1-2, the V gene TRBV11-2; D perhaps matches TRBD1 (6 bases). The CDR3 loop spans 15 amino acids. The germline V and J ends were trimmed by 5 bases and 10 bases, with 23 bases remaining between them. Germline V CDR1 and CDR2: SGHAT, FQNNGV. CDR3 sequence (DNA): TGTGCCAGCAGCCCAGCCCAGGGGCGGCCGGGGGTCTACACCTTC. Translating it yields CASSPAQGRPGVYTF.

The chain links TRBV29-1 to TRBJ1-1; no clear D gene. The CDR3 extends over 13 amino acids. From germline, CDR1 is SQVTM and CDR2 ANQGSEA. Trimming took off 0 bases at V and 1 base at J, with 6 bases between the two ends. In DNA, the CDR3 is TGCAGCGTTGAAGAGAACAGGAACACTGAAGCTTTCTTT. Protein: CSVEENRNTEAFF.

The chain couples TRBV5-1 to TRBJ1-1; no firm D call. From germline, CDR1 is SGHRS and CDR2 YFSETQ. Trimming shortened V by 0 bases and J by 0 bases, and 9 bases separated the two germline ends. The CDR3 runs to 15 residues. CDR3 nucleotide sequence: TGCGCCAGCAGCTTGGGACACTCGATGAACACTGAAGCTTTCTTT. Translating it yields CASSLGHSMNTEAFF.

CDR3 region: CAIGGQGGNEQFF. The CDR3 DNA reads TGTGCCATCGGTGGACAGGGAGGCAATGAGCAGTTCTTC. The chain recombines TRBV10-3 with TRBJ2-5; 8 bases align to TRBD1. The J call could be wrong; TRBJ2-1 is a better fit for the DNA end. Germline V gene lookup returns CDR1 ENHRY and CDR2 SYGVKD. The CDR3 loop spans 13 amino acids.

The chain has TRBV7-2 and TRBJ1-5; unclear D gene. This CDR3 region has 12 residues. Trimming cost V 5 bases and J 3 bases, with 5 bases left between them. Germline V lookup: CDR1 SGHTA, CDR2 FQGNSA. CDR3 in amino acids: CASSEFNQPQHF. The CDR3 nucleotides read TGTGCCAGCAGCGAATTCAATCAGCCCCAGCATTTT.

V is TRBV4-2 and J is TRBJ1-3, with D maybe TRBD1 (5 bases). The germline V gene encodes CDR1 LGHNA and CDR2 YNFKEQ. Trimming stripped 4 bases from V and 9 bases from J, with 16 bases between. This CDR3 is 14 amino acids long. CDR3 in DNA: TGTGCCAGCAGCCCTCGGGACGCCGGGGGCACCATATATTTT. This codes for CASSPRDAGGTIYF.

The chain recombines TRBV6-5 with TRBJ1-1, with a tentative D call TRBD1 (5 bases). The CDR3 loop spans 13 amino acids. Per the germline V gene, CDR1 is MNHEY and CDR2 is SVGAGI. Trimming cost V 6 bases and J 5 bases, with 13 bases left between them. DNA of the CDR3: TGTGCCAGCAGCTACGGGACGAAGACTGAAGCTTTCTTT. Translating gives CASSYGTKTEAFF.

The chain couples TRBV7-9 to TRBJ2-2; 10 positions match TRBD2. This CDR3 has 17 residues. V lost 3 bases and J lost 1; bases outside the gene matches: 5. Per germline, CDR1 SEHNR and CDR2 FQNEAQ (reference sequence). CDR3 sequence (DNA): TGTGCCAGCAGCTTTCCCCTAGCGGGGGTGAACACCGGGGAGCTGTTTTTT. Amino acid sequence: CASSFPLAGVNTGELFF.

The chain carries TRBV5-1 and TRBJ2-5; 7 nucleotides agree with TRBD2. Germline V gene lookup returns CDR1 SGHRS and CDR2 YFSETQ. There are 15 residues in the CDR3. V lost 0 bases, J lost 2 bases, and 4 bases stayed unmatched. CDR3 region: CASSLAPSGQETQYF. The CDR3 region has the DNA TGCGCCAGCAGCTTGGCCCCTAGCGGACAAGAGACCCAGTACTTC.

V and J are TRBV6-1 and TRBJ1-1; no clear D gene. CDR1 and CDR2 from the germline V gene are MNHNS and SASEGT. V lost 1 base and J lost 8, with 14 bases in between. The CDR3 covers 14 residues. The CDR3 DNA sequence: TGTGCCAGCAGTGAAGACCCGTACTTGGGCGAAGCTTTCTTT. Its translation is CASSEDPYLGEAFF.